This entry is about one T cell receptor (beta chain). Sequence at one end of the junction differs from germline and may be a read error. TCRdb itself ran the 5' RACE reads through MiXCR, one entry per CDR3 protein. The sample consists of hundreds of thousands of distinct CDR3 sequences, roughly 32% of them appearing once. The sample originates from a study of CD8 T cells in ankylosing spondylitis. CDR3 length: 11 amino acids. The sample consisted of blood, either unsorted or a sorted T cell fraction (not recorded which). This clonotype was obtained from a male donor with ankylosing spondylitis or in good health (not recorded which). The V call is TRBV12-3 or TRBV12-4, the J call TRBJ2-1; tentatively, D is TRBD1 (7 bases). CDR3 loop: CASSSRGARVF. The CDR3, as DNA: TGTGCCAGCAGTTCCAGGGGGGCCCGAGTCTTC.